This record concerns one T cell receptor beta chain sequence. Its target antigen remains unknown. The data derive from a study of T cells expressing NK-cell markers (dated by TCRdb to 2019 to 2021). Background on the whole study: Three sorted T-cell subsets (CD3+CD56+NKG2C+, CD3+CD56+NKG2C- and CD3+CD56-NKG2C+) from under ten donors had their TCR beta-chain repertoires profiled. Of the eight sequenced donors, seven were found to be HCMV-seropositive and one was found to be HCMV-seronegative. The eight sequenced donors were randomly selected healthy volunteers, three men and five women. Libraries were sequenced as 2 x 150 bp reads on Illumina HiSeq 2000/2500, MiSeq or NextSeq. Results and caveats for the whole study, not just this receptor: In roughly six donors, the dominant CD3+CD56+NKG2C+ clonotypes ranked among the top 10 CD8+ clonotypes, making up roughly 1.0-7.5% of CD8+ T cells. Whether the expanded NKG2C-expressing T cell clones were specific for HCMV antigens remained unclear. Those dominant clonotypes were again the most abundant among CD3+CD56-NKG2C+ cells in a handful of donors, at roughly 28.3-60.1%.

Reads for this sample came from an Illumina HiSeq 2000. TCR beta cDNA libraries were made by 5'RACE template switching that added a universal primer site and unique molecular identifiers. Priming for cDNA synthesis came from the TCR beta constant segment, and two successive PCR amplification steps followed. From the authors' description of their analysis: MIGEC was used to demultiplex reads and group reads by UMI, and MiTCR was used to assemble and quantify clonotypes. To exclude erroneous sequences, only TCR cDNA sequences supported by at least two reads were retained. Downstream repertoire analysis used the tcR package, and clonotypes were matched across fractions by CDR3 nucleotide sequence plus V segment. VDJmatch was used to annotate antigen specificity against VDJdb, with one amino acid substitution in CDR3 permitted. Following reprocessing of the reads by TCRdb, the data hold one row per CDR3 protein sequence and no DNA is available. These V and J calls rely on TCRdb rather than the paper's analysis. The table for this sample lists about 460,000 distinct CDR3 sequences. The top ten hold around 1.4% of the sample.

HCMV serostatus was determined by detecting HCMV-specific IgG in serum with a commercial ELISA kit. Peripheral blood mononuclear cells were isolated from blood by Ficoll density gradient centrifugation. CDR1 is given as DFQATT and CDR2 as SNEGSKA, both from the germline V gene (reference sequence). The CDR3 holds 15 amino acids from the cysteine to the phenylalanine. No DNA was logged. Sequences were obtained from blood T cells: a sorted CD56 or NKG2C T cell subset, CD4+ or CD8+ T cells, or bulk PBMC T cells (not recorded which). The chain couples TRBV20-1 to TRBJ2-1; TCRdb's assignment of TRBD2 cannot be checked, as there is no DNA. The receptor was isolated from a woman in her fifties or sixties in good health. Donor details come from another sample of the same person, matched by shared clones. This receptor carries the CDR3 CSARGLAGAYSEQFF.